Below, 5 T cell receptor beta chains from the same sample are listed, as sequenced in a study of identical twins. TCRdb analysed the 5' RACE reads with MiXCR anew, one entry per CDR3 protein. The profile shows 450,000 to 650,000 distinct CDR3 sequences, approximately 9.6% of them singletons. These data were also reused for a study on yellow fever vaccine responses in identical twins.

Sequenced sample: PBMCs. These receptors were collected from a woman in her late teens or twenties in good health.

V and J are TRBV27 and TRBJ2-1, with unresolved D. The V gene's germline CDR1 is MNHEY and CDR2 SMNVEV (reference sequence). The CDR3 runs to 13 residues. Trimming removed 2 bases at V and 5 bases at J, with 7 bases between. The CDR3 region is CASSLELNNEQFF. The CDR3 DNA reads TGTGCCAGCAGTTTAGAACTCAACAATGAGCAGTTCTTC.

This clonotype was observed a handful of times. V and J are TRBV5-1 and TRBJ2-7, with a tentative D call TRBD1 (6 bases). The length of the CDR3 is 11 residues. CDR1 and CDR2 from the germline V gene are SGHRS and YFSETQ. Trimming took 6 bases from V and 6 from J, leaving 10 bases between them. The CDR3, as DNA: TGCGCCAGCACAACAGGGCGCGAGCAGTACTTC. It yields the protein CASTTGREQYF.

V gene TRBV18 combines with J gene TRBJ2-3; 8 bases map to TRBD1. Germline V gene sequence: CDR1 KGHSH, CDR2 LQKENI. V was pared by 6 bases and J by 6 bases, with 5 bases of the junction left unmatched. This CDR3 has 13 residues. CDR3 sequence: CASSFRGLDTQYF. The CDR3 DNA sequence: TGTGCCAGCTCGTTCAGGGGGCTGGATACGCAGTATTTT.

This clonotype was found many times. The rearrangement uses TRBV7-2 and TRBJ1-1, with 7 bases that match TRBD1. Germline CDR1 is SGHTA and CDR2 is FQGNSA. J was trimmed by 4 bases and V by 1 base; bases with no gene match: 3. The CDR3 has 14 residues. This chain's CDR3 is CASSLGDSRTEAFF. The DNA for the CDR3 is TGTGCCAGCAGCTTAGGGGACAGCCGCACTGAAGCTTTCTTT.

This sequence joins TRBV15 and TRBJ2-1; possibly TRBD2 for D (6 bases). CDR1 is LNHNV and CDR2 is YYDKDF in the germline V gene (reference sequence). Trimming left V 0 bases short and J 6 bases short, with 18 bases between. This CDR3 comprises 17 residues. The CDR3 here is CATSRDYGRSISNEQFF. CDR3 bases: TGTGCCACCAGCAGAGATTATGGGAGGAGTATTAGCAATGAGCAGTTCTTC.